This TCR beta chain was recorded in a study of vaccination effects on CD4 cells after COVID-19 (dated by TCRdb to between 2021 and 2023). Regarding the complete study: Each participant received two doses of an mRNA SARS-CoV-2 vaccine, either BNT162b2 or mRNA-1273. In a couple of convalescent patients, pre-vaccine samples were collected 16 days and one week ahead of the first dose, 142 and 148 days after COVID-19 diagnosis. In both COVID-19 convalescent patients and infection-naive vaccine recipients, the study compared SARS-CoV-2 spike-specific CD4+ TCR repertoires from before mRNA vaccination with those from after it. Altogether, over 9 COVID-19 convalescent patients and a few SARS-CoV-2-naive healthy vaccine recipients made up the full study. Cultures from other donors in the study were sequenced with the Oncomine TCR Beta short-read assay on an Illumina iSeq 100.

The library relied on the immunoSEQ multiplex PCR assay. DNA from the CD4+ T cells that had been cultured and isolated underwent TCR beta CDR3 sequencing. Processing in the source paper ran as follows. Non-productive TCR sequences were removed, reads were trimmed to the CDR3 region, and CDR3s of at least 7 amino acids were retained. The MANAFEST web app was used to pick out antigen-specific clonotypes by comparing their expansion in peptide wells with that in reference cultures. To count as positive, a clone had to show expansion at FDR<0.05 compared with the reference and with all other wells, an odds ratio above 5, and a frequency above 0.1% in two replicate wells. A clonotype was defined as cross-reactive if the clonotype was significantly expanded both in SARS-CoV-2 spike wells and in at least one common cold coronavirus spike condition. CDR3 similarity was assessed by Levenshtein distance with the stringdist R package, and unrooted trees were built with ape in R 3.6.1. TCRdb took this table from immuneACCESS and kept in-frame rearrangements with V and J called. Such tables lack part of the clones; where checked against another copy, unresolved V genes explain under half of the gap, and the rest is unexplained. The V and J calls and the clone size are those of that table, but D and trimming were determined from the DNA. The sample includes 40,000 or so clones, with 65% to 70% observed a single time. Of the sample, about 30% is held by the ten largest clones.

With respect to this clone: No antigen is known for it. No quality values exist for individual bases; no much larger clone is one base distant.

The CDR3 spans 17 residues, from the cysteine through the phenylalanine. Only the CDR3 part of the read is kept: 51 bases, read in frame from the first base. A distance of 16 bases separates the germline ends of V and J, which lose 4 bases and 0 bases respectively. The germline V gene sets CDR1 to LGHNA and CDR2 to YNFKEQ. To identify antigen-specific CD4+ T cell clonotypes by their expansion, the ViraFEST assay first stimulated PBMC with viral peptide pools and then applied TCR sequencing. After around eleven days of culture, CD4+ T cells were isolated with the EasySep CD4+ T cell isolation kit. Convalescent patients had PCR-confirmed SARS-CoV-2 infection between March and December 2020, before Alpha, Beta and Delta variants emerged in the United States. Approximately 2 million PBMC per well were cultured in IMDM with around 5.3% human AB serum, 8 to 10 IU/ml IL-2 and gentamicin, plus 10 ug/ml peptides. Half of the culture medium was replaced with fresh IL-2-containing medium on days 3 and 7. Each peptide stimulation condition was cultured in triplicate wells unless otherwise noted. Using Ficoll-Paque Plus gradient centrifugation, PBMC were separated from whole blood and then either used fresh or cryopreserved at -140C. Genomic DNA was extracted from cultured CD4+ T cells with the QIAamp micro DNA kit.

What the authors observed across the whole study: In convalescent patients, the post-vaccine spike-reactive repertoire consisted mainly of new vaccine-induced clones, largely distinct from infection-induced clones. Clones induced by infection and clones induced by vaccination both contracted markedly at late timepoints after vaccination, which fits with T cell responses waning over time. The study was limited by a small number of convalescent patients and lacked early post-infection timepoints.

The receptor comes from a human donor who had a prior SARS-CoV-2 infection. The source was CD4+ T cells from PBMCs cultured with a peptide pool, collected before COVID-19 vaccination. The rearranged chain carries TRBV4-2 and TRBJ2-1; the D call is tentative, TRBD1 or TRBD2, as each matches 5 bases. The CDR3 region: CASSPRGAHSSYNEQFF. In nucleotides, the sequence is TGTGCCAGCAGCCCCCGAGGGGCTCATAGCTCCTACAATGAGCAGTTCTTC.